Shown below are 20 T cell receptor beta chains from a single sample sequenced in a study of identical twins. Using its own MiXCR run on the 5' RACE reads, TCRdb lists one record per CDR3 protein. The sample has some 460,000 distinct CDR3 sequences, around 14% seen once. The same sample was also used in a study of yellow fever vaccine responses in identical twins.

Sequenced sample: CD4+ T cells sorted from blood. These receptor sequences come from a woman aged 18-35 years in good health.

V usage is TRBV12-3 or TRBV12-4 and J usage is TRBJ1-2, with D possibly matching TRBD1 (5 bases). This CDR3 region has 13 residues. Trimming left V 8 bases short and J 2 bases short, with 12 bases between. The CDR3 loop reads CASGDDRNYGYTF. CDR3 sequence (DNA): TGTGCCAGCGGGGACGACAGAAACTATGGCTACACCTTC.

The CDR3 bases are TGTGCCAGTAGACCAATCGACAGGCGTAGGGAAGCTTTCTTT. Protein sequence: CASRPIDRRREAFF. The chain employs TRBV19 and TRBJ1-1; maybe TRBD1 (6 bases). The CDR3 extends over 14 amino acids. Germline V CDR1 and CDR2: LNHDA, SQIVND (reference sequence). Trimming removed 6 bases at V and 8 bases at J, with 19 bases between. Looking up the rest from reference TRBV19 and TRBJ1-1 gives the full variable domain: DGGITQSPKYLFRKEGQNVTLSCEQNLNHDAMYWYRQDPGQGLRLIYYSQIVNDFQKGDIAEGYSVSREKKESFPLTVTSAQKNPTAFYLCASRPIDRRREAFFGQGTRLTVV.

The chain combines TRBV27 with TRBJ2-1; 10 bases fit TRBD2. Germline-derived CDR1 and CDR2 are MNHEY and SMNVEV (reference sequence). After removal of 6 bases from V and 7 bases from J, the junction contained 9 bases not matched to a gene. The CDR3 length is 15 residues. The CDR3 nucleotides read TGTGCCAGCAGCTTCAGCGGGAGGGTGGGAAATGAGCAGTTCTTC. It yields the protein CASSFSGRVGNEQFF.

This clonotype was found a few times. As DNA, the CDR3 is TGTGCCAGCGGCCGGGGCAGGGACTACGAGCAGTACTTC. This sequence encodes CASGRGRDYEQYF. The rearrangement links TRBV6-1 to TRBJ2-7; D is possibly TRBD1 or TRBD2 (5 bases each). This CDR3 region has 13 residues. Germline CDR1 is MNHNS and CDR2 is SASEGT. Trimming left V 8 bases short and J 3 bases short, with 14 bases between.

This clonotype was seen at least ten times. The J gene is TRBJ2-1, the V gene TRBV7-8; no clear D gene. Trimming took off 1 base at V and 3 bases at J, with 4 bases between the two ends. Germline V gene sequence: CDR1 SGHVS, CDR2 FQNEAQ. The CDR3 extends over 13 amino acids. The CDR3 spells CASSLGYYNEQFF. For the CDR3, the DNA is TGTGCCAGCAGCTTAGGGTACTACAATGAGCAGTTCTTC.

This clonotype turned up a few times. The rearrangement links TRBV7-2 to TRBJ2-7; 10 bases match TRBD2. V was clipped by 5 bases and J by 7 bases; unmatched bases: 14. The germline CDR1 and CDR2 sequences are SGHTA and FQGNSA. CDR3 size: 16 residues. This CDR3 is CASSPGGLAGGKEQYF. The CDR3 DNA follows: TGTGCCAGCAGCCCTGGGGGATTAGCGGGGGGAAAGGAGCAGTACTTC.

This clonotype was observed a handful of times. V and J are TRBV6-2 or TRBV6-3 and TRBJ2-2; the D is unclear. Trimming pared 7 bases from V and 0 bases from J, leaving 9 bases between. The CDR3 covers 14 residues. Per germline, CDR1 MNHEY and CDR2 SVGEGT. CDR3 sequence (DNA): TGTGCCAGCAAAGGAATCCCGAACACCGGGGAGCTGTTTTTT. Translating it yields CASKGIPNTGELFF.

The chain recombines TRBV3-1 with TRBJ1-2; 10 bases fit TRBD1. J lost 0 bases, V lost 4 bases, and 5 bases had no gene match. CDR1 and CDR2 (germline): LGHDT, YNNKEL (reference sequence). The CDR3 length is 16 residues. This CDR3 reads CASSPTGGNANYGYTF. The DNA for the CDR3 is TGTGCCAGCAGCCCGACAGGGGGCAATGCTAACTATGGCTACACCTTC. The full variable domain, completed using reference TRBV3-1 and TRBJ1-2, is DTAVSQTPKYLVTQMGNDKSIKCEQNLGHDTMYWYKQDSKKFLKIMFSYNNKELIINETVPNRFSPKSPDKAHLNLHINSLELGDSAVYFCASSPTGGNANYGYTFGSGTRLTVV.

In this sample, this clonotype turned up a few times. The gene calls are TRBV12-3 or TRBV12-4 and TRBJ2-1, with a weak D call TRBD1 (6 bases). There are 17 residues in the CDR3. Trimming pared 7 bases from V and 9 bases from J, leaving 28 bases between. Here the CDR3 reads CASTLTLGFAKGGEQFF. The CDR3 DNA reads as TGTGCCAGCACCCTAACTCTAGGCTTCGCGAAAGGGGGTGAGCAGTTCTTC.

This clonotype was observed a few times. The V gene is TRBV6-2 or TRBV6-3, the J gene TRBJ2-7; 8 bases match TRBD1. V was clipped by 6 bases and J by 3 bases; unmatched bases: 10. The germline V gene has CDR1 MNHEY and CDR2 SVGEGT. The CDR3 is made up of 15 amino acids. In nucleotides, the CDR3 is TGTGCCAGCAGCCTCCAAGGACAGGGATTCTACGAGCAGTACTTC. It translates to CASSLQGQGFYEQYF.

This clonotype was counted only a few times. This rearrangement joins TRBV5-1 to TRBJ2-2; 10 bases are shared with TRBD1. Germline CDR1 is SGHRS and CDR2 is YFSETQ. The CDR3 is 15 amino acids. Germline trimming cut 4 bases from V and 7 bases from J; bases unmatched to any gene: 7. The CDR3 nucleotides read TGCGCCAGCAGCCCGGGACAGGGGTTGATCGGGGAGCTGTTTTTT. It specifies CASSPGQGLIGELFF.

In this sample, this clonotype turned up a few times. This chain links TRBV6-5 with TRBJ2-3; D is unclear. Germline V gives CDR1 MNHEY, CDR2 SVGAGI. The CDR3 length is 11 residues. V was pared by 2 bases and J by 6 bases, with 3 bases between. The CDR3 protein is CASSYLDTQYF. The CDR3 DNA is TGTGCCAGCAGTTACCTTGATACGCAGTATTTT.

CDR3 sequence reads: CASSQGLAVVLDYNEQFF. CDR3 nucleotides: TGTGCCAGCAGCCAAGGACTAGCGGTCGTACTAGATTACAATGAGCAGTTCTTC. J is TRBJ2-1 and V is TRBV7-8; 10 nucleotides line up with TRBD2. This CDR3 is 18 amino acids long. Germline CDR1 SGHVS, CDR2 FQNEAQ. V gave up 5 bases and J gave up 4 bases; unmatched junction bases: 14.

The chain employs TRBV5-1 and TRBJ2-7, with 8 bases fitting TRBD2. This CDR3 is built from 15 residues. Trimming at V came to 0 bases and at J to 4 bases, leaving 6 bases not matched to a gene. The V gene's germline CDR1 is SGHRS and CDR2 YFSETQ. CDR3 protein: CASSLVVAGNYEQYF. In nucleotides, the CDR3 is TGCGCCAGCAGCTTGGTGGTAGCGGGAAATTACGAGCAGTACTTC.

The table lists this clonotype with a few counts. J is TRBJ2-7 and V is TRBV5-1; D gene unclear. The V end lost 0 bases, the J end lost 2 bases, and 9 bases lay between the germline ends. The CDR3 is made up of 14 amino acids. Germline assignment: CDR1 SGHRS and CDR2 YFSETQ. The CDR3 DNA reads TGCGCCAGCAGCTTGGAGGCCAGGACCTACGAGCAGTACTTC. Its protein product is CASSLEARTYEQYF.

The chain carries TRBV12-5 and TRBJ2-1, with 7 nucleotides matching TRBD1. V lost 5 bases, J lost 0 bases, and 4 bases stayed unmatched. The germline gives CDR1 LGHNT, CDR2 FRNRAP. The CDR3 is 15 amino acids. The CDR3: CASGPPGGSYNEQFF. CDR3 DNA: TGTGCTAGTGGTCCCCCAGGGGGCTCCTACAATGAGCAGTTCTTC.

The V and J genes are TRBV7-9 and TRBJ2-1; no definite D call. The length of the CDR3 is 12 residues. Germline V gives CDR1 SEHNR, CDR2 FQNEAQ (reference sequence). V lost 2 bases to trimming and J lost 9 bases, with 8 bases between them. CDR3 nucleotide sequence: TGTGCCAGCAGCTTAAGTTTTACTGAGCAGTTCTTC. It translates to CASSLSFTEQFF.

This clonotype has just a few counts. This chain joins TRBV7-2 and TRBJ2-1; no clear D gene. V lost 5 bases to trimming and J lost 0 bases, with 11 bases between them. Germline V CDR1 and CDR2: SGHTA, FQGNSA. CDR3 length equals 15 residues. CDR3 protein: CASSESVFSYNEQFF. CDR3 DNA: TGTGCCAGCAGCGAGAGCGTCTTCTCCTACAATGAGCAGTTCTTC.

This clonotype was counted ten times or more. This chain joins TRBV25-1 and TRBJ2-7; the D is unclear. The V gene lost 2 bases and the J gene lost 7 bases, with 6 bases spanning the gap. The CDR3 has 11 amino acids. Looked up from germline, CDR1 is MGHDK and CDR2 is SYGVNS. The CDR3 DNA follows: TGTGCCAGCAGTGAAGGGTGGGAGCAGTACTTC. It translates to CASSEGWEQYF.

This clonotype was seen a handful of times. V usage is TRBV2 and J usage is TRBJ1-1, with D possibly matching TRBD1 (5 bases). Per germline, CDR1 SNHLY and CDR2 FYNNEI. The CDR3 is made up of 13 amino acids. V lost 6 bases and J 4 bases, leaving 12 bases between the germline ends. This chain's CDR3 is CASRAGWVTEAFF. In DNA, the CDR3 is TGTGCCAGCAGGGCAGGGTGGGTCACTGAAGCTTTCTTT.